This is a list of T cell receptor beta chains from one sample in a study of blood T cells in healthy people across ages. TCRdb passed the 5' RACE reads through MiXCR, listing each CDR3 protein once. The sample consists of under 1,000,000 distinct CDR3 sequences, around 36% of them appearing once. Sequenced sample: blood. These TCRs come from a man between 18 and 35 years old in good health. Both conserved end residues are part of each CDR3. The order of the fields is clone size, D gene, V gene, J gene, CDR3 protein, CDR3 DNA. D genes are given only for firm matches. Only part of the rows carry a size: once, few, many, or a class if the clone is expanded.

size: NA; D: NA; V: TRBV29-1; J: TRBJ2-7; CDR3: CSVRGGPAEQYF; DNA: TGCAGCGTGAGGGGGGGTCCGGCTGAGCAGTACTTC
size: NA; D: TRBD1; V: TRBV10-3; J: TRBJ1-6; CDR3: CAISQGADNSPLHF; DNA: TGTGCCATCAGCCAGGGGGCGGATAATTCACCCCTCCACTTT
size: NA; D: TRBD1; V: TRBV5-1; J: TRBJ1-2; CDR3: CASSKGQNYGYTF; DNA: TGCGCCAGCAGCAAGGGACAGAACTATGGCTACACCTTC
size: many; D: NA; V: TRBV14; J: TRBJ1-1; CDR3: CASSRQEGLEAFF; DNA: TGTGCCAGCAGCCGACAGGAGGGCTTAGAAGCTTTCTTT
size: NA; D: TRBD2; V: TRBV5-1; J: TRBJ2-1; CDR3: CASSSAQLANEQFF; DNA: TGCGCCAGCAGCTCGGCACAACTAGCGAATGAGCAGTTCTTC
size: few; D: TRBD2; V: TRBV5-1; J: TRBJ2-7; CDR3: CASSPTTSGGTYEQYF; DNA: TGCGCCAGCAGCCCGACGACTAGCGGGGGGACCTACGAGCAGTACTTC
size: NA; D: TRBD1; V: TRBV6-6; J: TRBJ1-2; CDR3: CASSYEGQGHGYTF; DNA: TGTGCCAGCAGTTACGAGGGACAGGGACATGGCTACACCTTC
size: NA; D: NA; V: TRBV15; J: TRBJ2-7; CDR3: CATSRETQAYEQYF; DNA: TGTGCCACCAGCAGAGAGACCCAGGCCTACGAGCAGTACTTC
size: NA; D: NA; V: TRBV5-5; J: TRBJ2-5; CDR3: CASSFLGGRETQYF; DNA: TGTGCCAGCAGCTTCTTGGGGGGGCGAGAGACCCAGTACTTC
size: NA; D: TRBD2; V: TRBV7-2; J: TRBJ2-7; CDR3: CASSLGTTYNEQYF; DNA: TGTGCCAGCAGCCTTGGGACTACGTACAATGAGCAGTACTTC
size: NA; D: TRBD2; V: TRBV27; J: TRBJ2-7; CDR3: CASRYSGSPSYNEQYF; DNA: TGTGCCAGCAGATATAGCGGGAGTCCGTCCTACAATGAGCAGTACTTC
size: NA; D: NA; V: TRBV12-3/TRBV12-4; J: TRBJ2-5; CDR3: CASSLGHSIETQYF; DNA: TGTGCCAGCAGTTTAGGACATTCAATAGAGACCCAGTACTTC
size: NA; D: TRBD2; V: TRBV4-2; J: TRBJ2-5; CDR3: CASSPKPTPSGGAYNEQYF; DNA: TGTGCCAGCAGCCCCAAACCAACCCCTAGCGGGGGGGCTTACAATGAGCAGTACTTC
size: NA; D: NA; V: TRBV10-3; J: TRBJ2-7; CDR3: CAISGMGDYEQYF; DNA: TGTGCCATCAGTGGGATGGGGGACTACGAGCAGTACTTC
size: NA; D: NA; V: TRBV3-1; J: TRBJ2-1; CDR3: CASSLSVDEQFF; DNA: TGTGCCAGCAGCCTCTCAGTGGATGAGCAGTTCTTC
size: NA; D: TRBD2; V: TRBV5-1; J: TRBJ2-3; CDR3: CASSLVGLAGAMSTDTQYF; DNA: TGCGCCAGCAGCTTGGTCGGACTAGCGGGGGCCATGAGCACAGATACGCAGTATTTT
size: few; D: TRBD2; V: TRBV6-1; J: TRBJ2-1; CDR3: CASSHPAGEGDFSSYNEQFF; DNA: TGTGCCAGCAGCCACCCAGCGGGGGAGGGCGACTTCAGCTCCTACAATGAGCAGTTCTTC
size: NA; D: NA; V: TRBV15; J: TRBJ1-4; CDR3: CATSNPQGFATNEKLFF; DNA: TGTGCCACCAGCAACCCGCAGGGCTTTGCAACTAATGAAAAACTGTTTTTT
size: NA; D: TRBD1; V: TRBV28; J: TRBJ1-4; CDR3: CASSSGGSNEKLFF; DNA: TGTGCCAGCAGCTCAGGGGGCTCTAATGAAAAACTGTTTTTT
size: few; D: TRBD1; V: TRBV28; J: TRBJ2-5; CDR3: CASSFPGQGPETQYF; DNA: TGTGCCAGCAGTTTCCCTGGACAGGGACCTGAGACCCAGTACTTC
size: NA; D: NA; V: TRBV25-1; J: TRBJ2-3; CDR3: CASRGPEDTQYF; DNA: TGTGCCAGCAGGGGGCCCGAGGATACGCAGTATTTT
size: NA; D: NA; V: TRBV3-1; J: TRBJ2-5; CDR3: CASSPPSRFQETQYF; DNA: TGTGCCAGCAGCCCCCCCTCGAGGTTCCAAGAGACCCAGTACTTC
size: many; D: TRBD1; V: TRBV15; J: TRBJ2-5; CDR3: CATSRGDNRQGQETQYF; DNA: TGTGCCACCAGCAGAGGGGACAACCGACAGGGACAAGAGACCCAGTACTTC
size: NA; D: TRBD2; V: TRBV12-3/TRBV12-4; J: TRBJ2-5; CDR3: CASSLRTSGGEETQYF; DNA: TGTGCCAGCAGTTTACGGACTAGCGGGGGTGAAGAGACCCAGTACTTC
size: few; D: NA; V: TRBV5-1; J: TRBJ2-5; CDR3: CASSLPRTPLYNEQYF; DNA: TGCGCCAGCAGCTTGCCTAGGACCCCACTCTACAATGAGCAGTACTTC
size: NA; D: NA; V: TRBV4-1; J: TRBJ1-5; CDR3: CASSRSGQINQPQHF; DNA: TGCGCCAGCAGCCGGTCAGGACAGATCAATCAGCCCCAGCATTTT
size: NA; D: NA; V: TRBV4-3; J: TRBJ1-6; CDR3: CASSQSVIYNSPPHF; DNA: TGCGCCAGCAGCCAATCAGTAATTTATAATTCACCCCCCCACTTT
size: few; D: TRBD1; V: TRBV5-1; J: TRBJ2-5; CDR3: CASSFQGVVGETQYF; DNA: TGCGCCAGCAGCTTTCAGGGGGTAGTCGGCGAGACCCAGTACTTC
size: NA; D: TRBD1; V: TRBV6-2/TRBV6-3; J: TRBJ2-7; CDR3: CASSHRDRGYEQYF; DNA: TGTGCCAGCAGTCACCGGGACAGGGGGTACGAGCAGTACTTC
size: NA; D: TRBD2; V: TRBV5-1; J: TRBJ2-5; CDR3: CASSLALGRDSGQETQYF; DNA: TGCGCCAGCAGCTTGGCCTTAGGGAGGGACTCAGGTCAAGAGACCCAGTACTTC
size: NA; D: NA; V: TRBV27; J: TRBJ1-1; CDR3: CASSFASDRYTEAFF; DNA: TGTGCCAGCAGTTTTGCTTCCGACAGGTACACTGAAGCTTTCTTT
size: few; D: NA; V: TRBV6-2/TRBV6-3; J: TRBJ2-1; CDR3: CASSYPPTVFF; DNA: TGTGCCAGCAGTTACCCCCCTACTGTGTTCTTC
size: few; D: NA; V: TRBV7-2; J: TRBJ1-4; CDR3: CASNTPSGGSEKLFF; DNA: TGTGCCAGCAATACCCCGTCGGGGGGCAGCGAAAAACTGTTTTTT
size: NA; D: TRBD1; V: TRBV24-1; J: TRBJ2-3; CDR3: CATSIRGQSQADTQYF; DNA: TGTGCCACCAGTATCAGGGGGCAATCCCAGGCAGATACGCAGTATTTT
size: NA; D: TRBD1; V: TRBV12-3/TRBV12-4; J: TRBJ2-4; CDR3: CASRGQGAGNIQYF; DNA: TGTGCCAGCAGGGGACAGGGGGCGGGAAACATTCAGTACTTC
size: few; D: NA; V: TRBV5-5; J: TRBJ1-2; CDR3: CASSLRTVSSGYTF; DNA: TGTGCCAGCAGCTTGAGGACAGTCTCATCCGGCTACACCTTC
size: NA; D: NA; V: TRBV10-3; J: TRBJ2-1; CDR3: CAISGEQAYNEQFF; DNA: TGTGCCATCAGTGGAGAACAGGCCTACAATGAGCAGTTCTTC
size: few; D: NA; V: TRBV20-1; J: TRBJ2-3; CDR3: CSARYTDMADTQYF; DNA: TGCAGTGCGCGATACACCGATATGGCAGATACGCAGTATTTT
size: many; D: NA; V: TRBV20-1; J: TRBJ1-2; CDR3: CSAWEEGTENYGYTF; DNA: TGCAGTGCGTGGGAGGAAGGGACGGAAAACTATGGCTACACCTTC
size: NA; D: NA; V: TRBV12-3/TRBV12-4; J: TRBJ2-1; CDR3: CASSFQGAQVDEQFF; DNA: TGTGCCAGCAGTTTTCAAGGGGCCCAGGTAGATGAGCAGTTCTTC
size: few; D: NA; V: TRBV27; J: TRBJ2-5; CDR3: CASSLKFGRNEQYF; DNA: TGTGCCAGCAGTTTGAAGTTCGGGCGGAATGAGCAGTACTTC
size: NA; D: NA; V: TRBV6-2/TRBV6-3; J: TRBJ2-7; CDR3: CASSYPSGRITISYEQYF; DNA: TGTGCCAGCAGTTATCCGTCAGGGCGTATTACCATTTCCTACGAGCAGTACTTC